Listed here is a single T cell receptor beta chain. Its recognized antigen is unknown. Nothing much larger sits one base from this clone, and base qualities are not available. The study evaluated CTLA-4 blockade (ipilimumab) given together with focal radiation therapy in patients who had chemo-refractory metastatic non-small-cell lung cancer. The source of the sample is a study of radiotherapy plus CTLA-4 blockade in lung cancer (dated by TCRdb to about 2018). Describing the broader study: Among the enrolled patients, approximately 17% had an objective response, and 31% reached disease control.

Via the germline V gene, CDR1 is MDHEN and CDR2 SYDVKM. After removal of 5 bases from V and 6 bases from J, the junction retains 9 bases not matched to a gene. The CDR3 covers 15 residues, taking in both the cysteine and the phenylalanine. The kept DNA is CDR3 alone, 45 bases in frame from the first base. Library preparation employed the immunoSEQ multiplex PCR assay. The table comes from immuneACCESS by way of TCRdb, which keeps in-frame sequences with V and J called. Part of the clones is missing from these tables; in studies checked, under half for an unresolved V gene and the rest for unknown reasons. This sample has roughly 53,000 clones in its table, and 80% to 90% of those were observed once. Of the sample, approximately 4.8% falls within the top ten clones. Overall study outcomes, separate from this receptor: TCR clones derived from tumors expanded in peripheral blood after treatment with radiotherapy and ipilimumab. The strongest predictors of response were reported to be early dynamic shifts in blood T cell clones along with a rise in serum interferon-beta following radiation.

This receptor chain uses TRBV28 and TRBJ1-5, and 8 junctional nucleotides match TRBD1. Sequencing was performed on peripheral blood, taken from a patient treated with radiotherapy plus ipilimumab. The TCR comes from a human donor with non-small cell lung cancer whose response to radiotherapy plus ipilimumab could not be evaluated. The CDR3 is CASSPYQGAGQPQHF. The DNA sequence follows: TGTGCCAGCAGTCCATACCAGGGGGCGGGTCAGCCCCAGCATTTT. The full variable domain, completed from the reference TRBV28 and TRBJ1-5 proteins outside the CDR3, reads DVKVTQSSRYLVKRTGEKVFLECVQDMDHENMFWYRQDPGLGLRLIYFSYDVKMKEKGDIPEGYSVSREKKERFSLILESASTNQTSMYLCASSPYQGAGQPQHFGDGTRLSIL.